One and the same sample provided the 11 T cell receptor beta chains below, sequenced in a study of T cell changes during pregnancy in multiple sclerosis. Sequenced by immunoSEQ multiplex PCR; TCRdb stores in-frame clones only, minus some. The repertoire includes roughly 30,000 clones, approximately 90% of them detected once, and approximately 4.7% sits in the top ten. The material was CD8+ T cells from peripheral blood mononuclear cells, obtained in the second trimester of pregnancy. The origin of the receptors is a female donor with multiple sclerosis, enrolled in a pregnancy study.

The chain combines TRBV7-8 with TRBJ2-3; 10 bases are a match to TRBD2. The CDR3 has 16 amino acids. Per germline, CDR1 SGHVS and CDR2 FQNEAQ. Germline trimming cut 5 bases from V and 3 bases from J; bases unmatched to any gene: 8. CDR3 residues: CASSKLAGVRTDTQYF. The CDR3 DNA follows: TGTGCCAGCAGCAAGCTAGCGGGAGTTCGGACAGATACGCAGTATTTT.

The chain couples TRBV5-1 to TRBJ2-1; tentatively, D is TRBD1 (5 bases). The CDR3 is 17 amino acids. Trimming took off 1 base at V and 8 bases at J, with 22 bases between the two ends. Germline lookup yields CDR1 SGHRS and CDR2 YFSETQ. For the CDR3, the DNA is TGCGCCAGCAGCTTGAGTATCCGGGCTGCAGGGAAGGATGAGCAGTTCTTC. The encoded protein is CASSLSIRAAGKDEQFF.

This chain links TRBV6-4 with TRBJ2-3; 9 bases are shared with TRBD2. Germline CDR1 MRHNA, CDR2 SNTAGT. This CDR3 is built from 15 residues. V lost 6 bases and J lost 0; bases outside the gene matches: 4. This CDR3 reads CASSHTSGSTDTQYF. The CDR3, as DNA: TGTGCCAGCAGCCATACTAGCGGGAGCACAGATACGCAGTATTTT.

The gene calls are TRBV5-1 and TRBJ1-1, with D maybe TRBD1 (6 bases). The CDR3 length is 15 residues. Trimming stripped 1 base from V and 1 base from J, with 11 bases between. Germline V CDR1 and CDR2: SGHRS, YFSETQ. As DNA, the CDR3 is TGCGCCAGCAGCTTGTACCAGGGGACGAACACTGAAGCTTTCTTT. It specifies CASSLYQGTNTEAFF.

This clone has only a few counts. V usage is TRBV14 and J usage is TRBJ2-1; TRBD1 matches 7 bases. The CDR3 extends over 15 amino acids. The V gene end was trimmed by 3 bases and the J gene end by 3 bases; junction bases not matched to a gene: 5. Germline-derived CDR1 and CDR2 are SGHDN and FVKESK. The CDR3 here is CASSHLTGFYNEQFF. Here the CDR3 DNA reads TGTGCCAGCAGCCATCTGACAGGGTTCTACAATGAGCAGTTCTTC.

The CDR3 nucleotides read TGTGCCAGCAGTTTATCGATAGCGGGAGTGGATACGCAGTATTTT. Amino acids: CASSLSIAGVDTQYF. The chain links TRBV27 to TRBJ2-3, with TRBD2 matching over 9 bases. Losses at the gene ends were 0 bases for V and 6 bases for J; bases not matched to a gene: 4. The CDR3 has 15 amino acids. Germline-derived CDR1 and CDR2 are MNHEY and SMNVEV (reference sequence).

This chain uses TRBV27 with TRBJ2-3; D is uncertain. The CDR3 covers 16 residues. From germline, CDR1 is MNHEY and CDR2 SMNVEV (reference sequence). V lost 2 bases and J 2 bases, leaving 14 bases between the germline ends. CDR3 amino acids: CASSLASEPPTDTQYF. For the CDR3, the DNA is TGTGCCAGCAGTTTAGCGTCGGAGCCCCCCACAGATACGCAGTATTTT.

This clone occurred a few times. The chain carries TRBV9 and TRBJ1-1; D unresolved. Germline V gene data show CDR1 as SGDLS and CDR2 as YYNGEE. V lost 4 bases and J lost 9, with 10 bases in between. The CDR3 runs 11 residues. The CDR3 protein is CASSLTDKAFF. CDR3 nucleotides: TGTGCCAGCAGCCTCACAGATAAAGCTTTCTTT. Based on the CDR3 plus reference TRBV9 and TRBJ1-1, the full variable domain is DSGVTQTPKHLITATGQRVTLRCSPRSGDLSVYWYQQSLDQGLQFLIQYYNGEERAKGNILERFSAQQFPDLHSELNLSSLELGDSALYFCASSLTDKAFFGQGTRLTVV.

This clone showed up just a few times. The chain carries TRBV6-4 and TRBJ2-1, with a weak D call TRBD2 (5 bases). V shed 2 bases and J shed 9 bases, with 17 bases lying between them. Germline V gene sequence: CDR1 MRHNA, CDR2 SNTAGT. The CDR3 has 15 residues. CDR3 amino acids: CASSDGMSEGGEQFF. For the CDR3, the DNA is TGTGCCAGCAGTGACGGTATGTCCGAGGGTGGTGAGCAGTTCTTC.

The V call is TRBV4-3, the J call TRBJ2-1; the D gene is possibly TRBD2 (6 bases). V lost 0 bases, J lost 9 bases, and 12 bases lay in between. The V gene's germline CDR1 is LGHNA and CDR2 YSLEER. There are 14 residues in the CDR3. The chain's CDR3 is CASSQDSWGVEQFF. The CDR3 bases are TGCGCCAGCAGCCAAGATTCGTGGGGGGTTGAGCAGTTCTTC.

About this clone itself: The sample contains more than one DNA sequence encoding this CDR3. The chain recombines TRBV4-1 with TRBJ1-2, with TRBD1 as a possible D gene (5 bases). V gave up 0 bases and J gave up 10 bases, with 9 bases separating them. Germline CDR1 MGHRA, CDR2 YSYEKL. The CDR3 has 12 residues. For the CDR3, the DNA is TGCGCCAGCAGCCAAGAGCAGGGTCTCTACACCTTC. The encoded protein is CASSQEQGLYTF.